This T cell receptor beta chain was identified during a study of blood T cells in healthy people across ages. The study's findings and limits: Using unsorted PBMCs precluded a conclusive naive versus antigen-experienced comparison.

Next came a second PCR, run for about 7 to 12 cycles, which used a sample-barcoded 5' primer along with a J-beta primer mix. Via MiXCR, TCRdb re-called the 5' RACE reads, giving one row per CDR3 protein. This table has 1.5 million to 2 million distinct CDR3 sequences, roughly 30% appearing once. Comments on this clonotype: Its antigen is unknown.

Trimming at V came to 5 bases and at J to 4 bases, leaving 11 bases not matched to a gene. Germline V gene lookup returns CDR1 SNHLY and CDR2 FYNNEI. The CDR3 runs 17 residues. Source material: blood. The chain has TRBV2 and TRBJ2-6; TRBD1 matches at 7 bases. The TCR comes from a woman in her 30s in good health. The CDR3 is CASSLQGTGTGANVLTF. In DNA form, the CDR3 reads TGTGCCAGCAGTTTACAGGGGACGGGGACCGGGGCCAACGTCCTGACTTTC.